The 17 T cell receptor beta chains below were found in one sample sequenced in a study of beta chain features in type 1 diabetes. Isolated RNA was reverse transcribed in full, so expressed TCRB transcripts were sequenced. Sequenced by immunoSEQ multiplex PCR; TCRdb stores in-frame clones only, minus some. The sample gives about 160,000 clones, roughly 59% of which show up once; roughly 0.089% is in the top ten. No antigens are known for them. Study conclusions and caveats: Across all four CD4+ subsets, people with type 1 diabetes showed modestly shorter TCRB CDR3s.

Sequencing was done on a sample of naive CD4+ T cells from blood. Source of these receptors: a man aged 25-40 years with type 1 diabetes.

The chain carries TRBV4-3 and TRBJ2-7; TRBD1 agrees at 7 bases. The CDR3 is 17 amino acids. The germline V gene encodes CDR1 LGHNA and CDR2 YSLEER. V dropped 0 bases and J dropped 3; count of bases not matched to a gene: 11. CDR3 loop: CASSQDTRTGDSYEQYF. The CDR3 bases are TGCGCCAGCAGCCAAGATACAAGGACAGGCGACAGCTACGAGCAGTACTTC.

The J gene is TRBJ2-1, the V gene TRBV7-2; tentatively, D is TRBD2 (6 bases). Germline V gene lookup returns CDR1 SGHTA and CDR2 FQGNSA. The CDR3 spans 15 residues. V dropped 1 base and J dropped 6 bases, with 13 bases sitting between them. The CDR3 sequence is CASSLVSGDSNEQFF. The CDR3 region has the DNA TGTGCCAGCAGCTTAGTTAGCGGAGACAGCAATGAGCAGTTCTTC.

Comments on this clone: In the same sample, other DNA sequences code for this CDR3. The V gene is TRBV2, the J gene TRBJ2-7, with a weak D call TRBD1 (6 bases). The CDR3 runs 13 residues. Germline CDR1 and CDR2: SNHLY and FYNNEI. The V end lost 1 base, the J end lost 4 bases, and 8 bases lay between the germline ends. CDR3 DNA: TGTGCCAGCAGTGAAGACAGGGTGTACGAGCAGTACTTC. Translating it yields CASSEDRVYEQYF.

The chain combines TRBV14 with TRBJ2-2; 7 bases fit TRBD1. The CDR3 runs to 15 residues. V lost 1 base to trimming and J lost 4 bases; unmatched junction nucleotides: 3. From germline, CDR1 is SGHDN and CDR2 FVKESK. This CDR3 is CASSQAGTVTGELFF. CDR3 coding DNA: TGTGCCAGCAGCCAAGCCGGGACAGTCACCGGGGAGCTGTTTTTT.

This chain links TRBV10-3 with TRBJ2-3, with D tentatively TRBD1 or TRBD2 (6 bases each). CDR3 length: 15 amino acids. Trimming took 7 bases from V and 2 from J, leaving 16 bases between them. Germline V gene sequence: CDR1 ENHRY, CDR2 SYGVKD. This chain's CDR3 is CAITKEGGPTDTQYF. CDR3 nucleotide sequence: TGTGCCATCACTAAAGAAGGGGGGCCCACAGATACGCAGTATTTT.

V is TRBV6-5 and J is TRBJ2-2, with D perhaps matching TRBD2 (5 bases). The germline CDR1 and CDR2 sequences are MNHEY and SVGAGI. This CDR3 has 13 residues. The CDR3 region has the DNA TGTACCGTTATCGGGGAGAGGGCCGGGGAGCTGTTTTTT. The encoded protein is CTVIGERAGELFF.

This clone has more than one count but fewer than ten. V usage is TRBV29-1 and J usage is TRBJ2-1; D could derive from TRBD1 or TRBD2 (6 bases each). The CDR3 totals 14 residues. CDR1 SQVTM and CDR2 ANQGSEA come from the germline V gene. V lost 2 bases to trimming and J lost 7 bases, with 15 bases between them. The CDR3 protein is CSVERDSGANEQFF. The CDR3 nucleotides read TGCAGCGTTGAACGGGACTCGGGGGCGAATGAGCAGTTCTTC.

This clone appeared once. The chain combines TRBV5-1 with TRBJ1-5, with D maybe TRBD1 (5 bases). Germline V gene data show CDR1 as SGHRS and CDR2 as YFSETQ. V gave up 0 bases and J gave up 0 bases, with 7 bases separating them. The CDR3 has 15 amino acids. The CDR3 nucleotides are TGCGCCAGCAGCTTGGAAGGGGTTAGCAATCAGCCCCAGCATTTT. Its protein product is CASSLEGVSNQPQHF. Using reference TRBV5-1 and TRBJ1-5 for the parts outside the CDR3, the full variable domain is KAGVTQTPRYLIKTRGQQVTLSCSPISGHRSVSWYQQTPGQGLQFLFEYFSETQRNKGNFPGRFSGRQFSNSRSEMNVSTLELGDSALYLCASSLEGVSNQPQHFGDGTRLSIL.

This chain uses TRBV30 with TRBJ1-2; weak D call: TRBD1 (6 bases). Germline V gene lookup returns CDR1 GTSNPN and CDR2 SVGIG (reference sequence). The CDR3 loop spans 13 amino acids. Trimming removed 2 bases at V and 9 bases at J, with 16 bases between. The CDR3 bases are TGTGCCTGGAGTTCCGGGACACCTGAATGCTACACCTTC. Translation gives CAWSSGTPECYTF.

The chain combines TRBV7-9 with TRBJ2-4, with D perhaps matching TRBD1 (6 bases). Trimming left V 5 bases short and J 0 bases short, with 14 bases between. Germline CDR1 is SEHNR and CDR2 is FQNEAQ (reference sequence). The CDR3 extends over 16 amino acids. The CDR3 DNA sequence: TGTGCCAGCAGCCTCCCTACAGGGTTAGCCAAAAACATTCAGTACTTC. Its translation is CASSLPTGLAKNIQYF. Together with reference TRBV7-9 and TRBJ2-4, the CDR3 gives the full variable domain: DTGVSQNPRHKITKRGQNVTFRCDPISEHNRLYWYRQTLGQGPEFLTYFQNEAQLEKSRLLSDRFSAERPKGSFSTLEIQRTEQGDSAMYLCASSLPTGLAKNIQYFGAGTRLSVL.

The gene calls are TRBV29-1 and TRBJ2-3; 10 nucleotides align to TRBD2. The CDR3 spans 14 residues. The trim removed 7 bases at V and 1 base at J, leaving 5 bases unmatched. Germline V gene data show CDR1 as SQVTM and CDR2 as ANQGSEA. The CDR3, as DNA: TGCAGCGCACTAGCGGGGCAACGCACAGATACGCAGTATTTT. Its protein product is CSALAGQRTDTQYF.

The rearrangement uses TRBV5-6 and TRBJ1-1; D is unresolved. V gave up 0 bases and J gave up 0 bases, with 9 bases separating them. Per the germline V gene, CDR1 is SGHDT and CDR2 is YYEEEE. The CDR3 is 15 residues long. CDR3 loop: CASSLDPGMNTEAFF. CDR3 nucleotide sequence: TGTGCCAGCAGCTTGGATCCGGGAATGAACACTGAAGCTTTCTTT.

This chain connects TRBV16 to TRBJ2-4; 8 bases match TRBD1. CDR1 and CDR2 from the germline V gene are KGHSY and FQNENV. There are 16 residues in the CDR3. With V trimmed by 4 bases and J by 0 bases, 5 bases remained unmatched. This CDR3 is CASSRGQGIAKNIQYF. The CDR3 DNA follows: TGTGCCAGCAGCCGAGGACAGGGTATAGCCAAAAACATTCAGTACTTC.

This chain connects TRBV15 to TRBJ1-6; no clear D gene. V gave up 3 bases and J gave up 6 bases, with 12 bases separating them. Germline lookup yields CDR1 LNHNV and CDR2 YYDKDF (reference sequence). The CDR3 runs to 15 residues. The CDR3 sequence: CATSSQAEFNSPLHF. Here the CDR3 DNA reads TGTGCCACCAGCAGCCAAGCGGAGTTTAATTCACCCCTCCACTTT.

A few counts support this clone. The V and J genes are TRBV30 and TRBJ2-1; 8 nucleotides match TRBD2. The CDR3 is made up of 15 amino acids. Germline-derived CDR1 and CDR2 are GTSNPN and SVGIG (reference sequence). Germline trimming cut 2 bases from V and 2 bases from J; bases unmatched to any gene: 5. The CDR3 spells CAWSIGLATYNEQFF. CDR3 coding DNA: TGTGCCTGGAGTATTGGACTAGCAACCTACAATGAGCAGTTCTTC.

This clone appeared a few times. The chain has TRBV7-9 and TRBJ2-5; 8 positions agree with TRBD1. The CDR3 covers 13 residues. V shed 4 bases and J 4 bases; nucleotides not matched to a gene: 2. Germline CDR1 is SEHNR and CDR2 is FQNEAQ (reference sequence). The CDR3: CASSSGTGETQYF. DNA for the CDR3: TGTGCCAGCAGCTCGGGGACAGGAGAGACCCAGTACTTC.

The chain uses TRBV25-1 and TRBJ2-2; D may match TRBD1 or TRBD2 (5 bases each). V lost 3 bases, J lost 4 bases, and 12 bases lay in between. The CDR3 is 15 residues long. From germline, CDR1 is MGHDK and CDR2 SYGVNS. The CDR3 bases are TGTGCCAGCAGTGAGGCATACGGGACCACCGGGGAGCTGTTTTTT. Protein: CASSEAYGTTGELFF.